This record concerns one TCR beta chain sequence. As yet, its antigen is unknown. The CDR3 runs 14 residues. V was clipped by 1 base and J by 3 bases, with 5 bases between them. CDR1 is KGHDR, CDR2 SFDVKD, per germline. The sample belongs to a study of T cell responses to AZD1222 COVID-19 vaccine. Study results and caveats: Possibly, clonal diversity was underestimated; donors were largely white British and included more females. Targeting of unmutated variant regions was reportedly seen in nearly half of spike-specific TCRs. Spike-wide coverage was observed for vaccine-associated CD4 TCRs, with dominant responses at 160-218 and 743-854.

TCRdb's copy holds only in-frame clones and misses some; the assay was immunoSEQ multiplex PCR. This sample has some 95,000 clones, with roughly 85% found just once. The TCR originated in an adult in good health. Sequencing was performed on peripheral blood, taken on day 0 of AZD1222 vaccination. V is TRBV24-1 and J is TRBJ2-2; no firm D call. The CDR3 reads CATSDLEDTGELFF. The CDR3, as DNA: TGTGCCACCAGTGATTTAGAGGACACCGGGGAGCTGTTTTTT.